Below, 22 T cell receptor beta chains from the same sample are listed, as sequenced in a study of CD8 T cells in ankylosing spondylitis. A single record per CDR3 protein comes from TCRdb applying MiXCR to the 5' RACE reads. The sample records 40,000 to 55,000 distinct CDR3 sequences, less than 8.5% being singletons. Sequencing input: blood, either unsorted or a sorted T cell fraction (not recorded which). The receptors derive from a female donor with ankylosing spondylitis or in good health (not recorded which).

In its sample, this clonotype was seen many times. The chain employs TRBV18 and TRBJ2-3; TRBD1 matches at 7 bases. J was trimmed by 6 bases and V by 3 bases; bases with no gene match: 6. The CDR3 is 14 residues long. Germline values: CDR1 KGHSH, CDR2 LQKENI. CDR3 in amino acids: CASSPLDRVDTQYF. In DNA, the CDR3 is TGTGCCAGCTCACCCCTCGACAGGGTCGATACGCAGTATTTT.

This clonotype came up many times. The rearrangement joins TRBV20-1 to TRBJ2-2; 7 nucleotides match TRBD1. Trimming at V came to 6 bases and at J to 0 bases, leaving 7 bases not matched to a gene. The CDR3 spans 15 residues. The germline gives CDR1 DFQATT, CDR2 SNEGSKA (reference sequence). CDR3 coding DNA: TGCAGTGCCAGGGGGAACCCCGCGAACACCGGGGAGCTGTTTTTT. Residues: CSARGNPANTGELFF.

This clonotype was seen ten or more times. The J gene is TRBJ1-5, the V gene TRBV3-1; no reliable D call. Germline-derived CDR1 and CDR2 are LGHDT and YNNKEL (reference sequence). V was clipped by 3 bases and J by 1 base, with 4 bases between them. There are 13 residues in the CDR3. For the CDR3, the DNA is TGTGCCAGCAGCCAGTTGAGCAATCAGCCCCAGCATTTT. Translating gives CASSQLSNQPQHF.

This clonotype was found many times. The chain is built from TRBV12-3 or TRBV12-4 and TRBJ2-7, with D perhaps matching TRBD1 (5 bases). Trimming removed 2 bases at V and 5 bases at J, with 13 bases between. The CDR3 has 14 amino acids. CDR3 in DNA: TGTGCCAGCAGTTTAAGGGCAGGGCCTAACGAGCAGTACTTC. This translates into CASSLRAGPNEQYF.

This clonotype was observed at least ten times. The rearrangement links TRBV20-1 to TRBJ2-1, with a possible D match to TRBD2 (6 bases). The CDR3 is made up of 13 amino acids. Between the trimmed V and J ends, which lost 5 bases and 8 bases, there was a span of 16 bases. Germline V gene data show CDR1 as DFQATT and CDR2 as SNEGSKA (reference sequence). DNA for the CDR3: TGCAGTGCTCCGAGCGGGTGGGGAGATGAGCAGTTCTTC. It yields the protein CSAPSGWGDEQFF.

This chain connects TRBV7-2 to TRBJ2-1; 9 nucleotides align to TRBD2. This CDR3 region has 16 residues. CDR1 SGHTA and CDR2 FQGNSA come from the germline V gene. The V gene end was trimmed by 4 bases and the J gene end by 3 bases; junction bases not matched to a gene: 7. CDR3 protein: CASSSGGGGNYNEQFF. The CDR3 nucleotides are TGTGCCAGCAGCTCAGGCGGGGGGGGCAACTACAATGAGCAGTTCTTC.

This clonotype was seen repeatedly, ten times or more. This chain uses TRBV5-1 with TRBJ1-3, with unresolved D. Germline V gene sequence: CDR1 SGHRS, CDR2 YFSETQ. This CDR3 is 13 amino acids long. The V gene lost 0 bases and the J gene lost 3 bases, with 4 bases spanning the gap. The CDR3 here is CASSLAGGNTIYF. As DNA, the CDR3 is TGCGCCAGCAGCTTGGCCGGTGGAAACACCATATATTTT.

This clonotype was seen a handful of times. The chain joins TRBV12-3 or TRBV12-4 to TRBJ1-4; no clear D. V was trimmed by 7 bases and J by 7 bases, leaving 13 bases between them. The CDR3 is 13 amino acids. CDR3 residues: CASKGAWGEKLFF. The CDR3 DNA sequence: TGTGCCAGCAAGGGCGCCTGGGGTGAAAAACTGTTTTTT.

This clonotype was detected many times. The chain has TRBV5-5 and TRBJ2-1, with D possibly TRBD2 on 5 matching bases. V was clipped by 4 bases and J by 5 bases, with 19 bases between them. Germline CDR1 SGHKS, CDR2 YYEKEE (reference sequence). The CDR3 is 16 residues long. The CDR3: CASSIWAGESNNEQFF. The CDR3 nucleotides read TGTGCCAGCAGCATCTGGGCCGGGGAGAGCAACAATGAGCAGTTCTTC.

This clonotype came up many times. V is TRBV4-2 and J is TRBJ2-5, with D tentatively TRBD1 (6 bases). Germline CDR1 and CDR2: LGHNA and YNFKEQ. This CDR3 has 13 amino acids. Trimming shortened V by 1 base and J by 3 bases, and 6 bases separated the two germline ends. CDR3 sequence (DNA): TGTGCCAGCAGCCAAGCAGGGGAAGAGACCCAGTACTTC. Its translation is CASSQAGEETQYF.

This clonotype was seen many times. This rearrangement joins TRBV20-1 to TRBJ2-7, with TRBD2 identical over 7 bases. The junction had 5 bases not matched to a gene; V was cut back by 5 bases and J by 4 bases. CDR3 length equals 12 residues. Germline CDR1 reads DFQATT; CDR2 reads SNEGSKA (reference sequence). CDR3 amino acids: CSALGGVYEQYF. The CDR3 coding sequence is TGCAGTGCTCTGGGGGGGGTATACGAGCAGTACTTC.

This clonotype was counted at least ten times. The chain links TRBV5-1 to TRBJ2-4; D could derive from TRBD1 or TRBD2 (6 bases each). Germline V gene sequence: CDR1 SGHRS, CDR2 YFSETQ. V gave up 0 bases and J gave up 0 bases, with 13 bases separating them. The CDR3 is made up of 17 amino acids. The CDR3 protein is CASSLEVGGRAKNIQYF. CDR3 in DNA: TGCGCCAGCAGCTTGGAGGTCGGGGGCCGAGCCAAAAACATTCAGTACTTC.

This clonotype was recorded at least ten times. This sequence joins TRBV5-1 and TRBJ2-5, with D possibly TRBD2 on 5 matching bases. V was trimmed by 0 bases and J by 2 bases, leaving 14 bases between them. CDR3 length: 16 amino acids. CDR1 and CDR2 (germline): SGHRS, YFSETQ. The CDR3 DNA sequence: TGCGCCAGCAGCTTGGGTGGTAGCGCGACTCAAGAGACCCAGTACTTC. It encodes CASSLGGSATQETQYF.

The sample holds many counts of this clonotype. The V gene is TRBV11-2, the J gene TRBJ1-1, with D perhaps TRBD1 (6 bases). Trimming left V 5 bases short and J 8 bases short, with 12 bases between. CDR3 length: 12 amino acids. Germline V gene data show CDR1 as SGHAT and CDR2 as FQNNGV. The CDR3 loop reads CASSRVGTEAFF. The CDR3 DNA sequence: TGTGCCAGCAGCCGTGTAGGGACAGAAGCTTTCTTT. Together with reference TRBV11-2 and TRBJ1-1, the CDR3 gives the full variable domain: EAGVAQSPRYKIIEKRQSVAFWCNPISGHATLYWYQQILGQGPKLLIQFQNNGVVDDSQLPKDRFSAERLKGVDSTLKIQPAKLEDSAVYLCASSRVGTEAFFGQGTRLTVV.

This clonotype showed up many times. V usage is TRBV5-1 and J usage is TRBJ2-7; 8 bases align to TRBD1. V lost 0 bases to trimming and J lost 3 bases; unmatched junction nucleotides: 5. Germline V gene lookup returns CDR1 SGHRS and CDR2 YFSETQ. CDR3 length: 15 residues. CDR3 sequence (DNA): TGCGCCAGCAGCTTGGTTTTGGGGACAGGCTACGAGCAGTACTTC. Its translation is CASSLVLGTGYEQYF.

This clonotype was observed many times. This chain connects TRBV6-5 to TRBJ2-1; D call uncertain. CDR3 size: 16 residues. The germline V gene has CDR1 MNHEY and CDR2 SVGAGI. With 0 bases removed from V and 9 bases from J, the gap between germline ends came to 18 bases. The CDR3 reads CASSYSGPRVSAEQFF. CDR3 coding DNA: TGTGCCAGCAGTTACTCCGGTCCCCGGGTTTCGGCTGAGCAGTTCTTC.

The chain carries TRBV15 and TRBJ2-1; TRBD2 aligns across 14 bases. The trim removed 3 bases at V and 9 bases at J, leaving 4 bases unmatched. The CDR3 consists of 15 residues. Germline CDR1 is LNHNV and CDR2 is YYDKDF (reference sequence). CDR3 nucleotide sequence: TGTGCCACCAGCAGGGGACTAGCGGGGGCGAGTGAGCAGTTCTTC. It codes for CATSRGLAGASEQFF.

There are many counts of this clonotype. V and J are TRBV20-1 and TRBJ1-1; weak D call: TRBD1 (6 bases). The CDR3 loop spans 14 amino acids. The germline V gene encodes CDR1 DFQATT and CDR2 SNEGSKA (reference sequence). The CDR3 spells CRVSAGATNTEAFF. The CDR3, as DNA: TGCAGGGTGTCCGCAGGGGCAACGAACACTGAAGCTTTCTTT.

At least ten counts were recorded for this clonotype. The chain combines TRBV12-5 with TRBJ1-1, with D tentatively TRBD1 (6 bases). V lost 2 bases and J lost 6, with 13 bases in between. The length of the CDR3 is 14 residues. The germline gives CDR1 LGHNT, CDR2 FRNRAP. The CDR3 DNA reads TGTGCTAGTGGTTTGTACGGGGGCCCGGCTGAAGCTTTCTTT. As protein: CASGLYGGPAEAFF.

Many counts were recorded for this clonotype. The chain employs TRBV6-4 and TRBJ2-1; 7 bases are a match to TRBD1. The CDR3 sequence is 12 residues long. Germline CDR1 is MRHNA and CDR2 is SNTAGT. The V segment lost 8 bases and the J segment 5 bases; nucleotides outside the gene matches: 3. CDR3 in amino acids: CASGDSHNEQFF. The DNA of the CDR3 is TGTGCCAGCGGGGACAGCCACAATGAGCAGTTCTTC.

The J gene is TRBJ1-1, the V gene TRBV10-3; tentatively, D is TRBD1 (5 bases). CDR1 and CDR2 from the germline V gene are ENHRY and SYGVKD. V was clipped by 5 bases and J by 7 bases, with 11 bases between them. CDR3 size: 12 residues. The CDR3: CAISSQGSEAFF. The CDR3 region has the DNA TGTGCCATCAGTTCCCAGGGCAGTGAAGCTTTCTTT.

This clonotype has ten or more counts. The chain carries TRBV25-1 and TRBJ1-6; tentative D call: TRBD1 (5 bases). V lost 7 bases and J lost 7, with 14 bases in between. Germline V gene sequence: CDR1 MGHDK, CDR2 SYGVNS. The CDR3 extends over 14 amino acids. The CDR3 spells CASKGTGWNSPLHF. Here the CDR3 DNA reads TGTGCCAGCAAAGGGACTGGGTGGAATTCACCCCTCCACTTT.